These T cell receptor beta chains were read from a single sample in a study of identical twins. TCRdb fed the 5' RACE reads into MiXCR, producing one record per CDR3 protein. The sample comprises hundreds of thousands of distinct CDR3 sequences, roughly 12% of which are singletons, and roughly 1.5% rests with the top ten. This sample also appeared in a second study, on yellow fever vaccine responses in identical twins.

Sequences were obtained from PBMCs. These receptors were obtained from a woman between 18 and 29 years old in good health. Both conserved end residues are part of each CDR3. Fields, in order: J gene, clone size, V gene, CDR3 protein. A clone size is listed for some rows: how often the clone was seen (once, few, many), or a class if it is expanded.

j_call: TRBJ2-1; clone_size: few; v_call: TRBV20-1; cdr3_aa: CSASDGTSGSLGGKFF
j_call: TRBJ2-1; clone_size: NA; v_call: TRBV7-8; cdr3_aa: CASSPSGGNYNEQFF
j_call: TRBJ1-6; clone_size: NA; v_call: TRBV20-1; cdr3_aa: CSARGTGGNSPLHF
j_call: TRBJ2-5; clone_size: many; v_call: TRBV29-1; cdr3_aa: CSVVLAGVQETQYF
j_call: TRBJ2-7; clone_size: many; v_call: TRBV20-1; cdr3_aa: CSAKTGYEQYF
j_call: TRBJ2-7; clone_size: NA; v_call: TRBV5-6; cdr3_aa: CASILLAGGPYEQYF
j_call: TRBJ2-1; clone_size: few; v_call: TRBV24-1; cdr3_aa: CATSAEFDNEQFF
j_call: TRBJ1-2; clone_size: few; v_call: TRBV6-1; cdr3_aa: CASSEFAGNYGYTF
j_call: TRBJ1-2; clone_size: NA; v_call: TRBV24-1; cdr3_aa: CATSDPGQGTYGYTF
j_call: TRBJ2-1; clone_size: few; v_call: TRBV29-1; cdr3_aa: CSVGDEQFF
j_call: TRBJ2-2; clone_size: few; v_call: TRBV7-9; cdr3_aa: CASSAGVATGELFF
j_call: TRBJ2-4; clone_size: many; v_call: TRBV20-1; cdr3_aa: CSASLSGEAKNIQYF
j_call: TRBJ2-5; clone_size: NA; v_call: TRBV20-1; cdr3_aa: CSARDHPRGLMETQYF
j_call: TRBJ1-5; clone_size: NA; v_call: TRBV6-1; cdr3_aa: CASTNVPDSWPQHF
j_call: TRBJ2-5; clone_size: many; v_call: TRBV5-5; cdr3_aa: CASSLEGGRGETQYF
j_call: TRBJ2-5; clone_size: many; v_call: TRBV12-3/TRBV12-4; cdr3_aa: CASSRTDSIETQYF
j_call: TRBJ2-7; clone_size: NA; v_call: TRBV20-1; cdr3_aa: CSASQHAEKAPYEQYF
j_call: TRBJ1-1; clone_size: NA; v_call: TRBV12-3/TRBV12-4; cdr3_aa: CASSSPRGSHTEAFF
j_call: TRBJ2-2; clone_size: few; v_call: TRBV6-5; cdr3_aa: CASSYWGRMPGELFF
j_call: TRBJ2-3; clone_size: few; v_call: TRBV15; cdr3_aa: CATSRDRAPPGGYTDTQYF
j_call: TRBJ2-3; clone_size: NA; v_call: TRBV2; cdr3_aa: CASSERDRVPDTQYF
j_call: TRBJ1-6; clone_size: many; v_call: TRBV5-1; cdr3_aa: CASSLDGDRRSPLHF
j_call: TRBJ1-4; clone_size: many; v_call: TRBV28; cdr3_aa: CASRPRQGRTTTNEKLFF
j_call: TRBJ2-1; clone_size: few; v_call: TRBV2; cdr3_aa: CASSYSSGGFYNEQFF
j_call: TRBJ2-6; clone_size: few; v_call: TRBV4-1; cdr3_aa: CASSQGGPSSGANVLTF
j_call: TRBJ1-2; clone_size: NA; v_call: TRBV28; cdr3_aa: CASTLDNYGYTF
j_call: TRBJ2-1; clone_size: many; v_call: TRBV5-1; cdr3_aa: CASSLAGRGNEQFF
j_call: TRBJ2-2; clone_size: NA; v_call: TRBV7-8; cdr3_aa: CASSFVRVGSLTGELFF
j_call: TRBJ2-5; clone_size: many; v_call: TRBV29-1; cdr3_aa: CSVAGETQYF
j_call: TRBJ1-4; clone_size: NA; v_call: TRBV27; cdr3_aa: CASRGPTNEKLFF
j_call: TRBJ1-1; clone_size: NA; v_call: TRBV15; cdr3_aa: CATSSHLANTEAFF
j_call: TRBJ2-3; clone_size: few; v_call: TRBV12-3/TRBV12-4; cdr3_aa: CASSGRGGSTDTQYF
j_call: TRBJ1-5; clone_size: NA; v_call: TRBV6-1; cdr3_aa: CASSQGGVQPQHF
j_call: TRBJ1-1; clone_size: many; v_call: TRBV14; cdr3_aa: CASSQAGTLNTEAFF
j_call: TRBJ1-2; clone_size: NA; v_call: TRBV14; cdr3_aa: CASSLGRMEYGYTF
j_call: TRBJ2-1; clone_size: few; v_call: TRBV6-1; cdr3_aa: CASNSGISSYNEQFF
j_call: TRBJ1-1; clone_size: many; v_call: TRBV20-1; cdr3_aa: CSAKGTANTEAFF
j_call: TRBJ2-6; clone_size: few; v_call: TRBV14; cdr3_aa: CASSRQGISGANVLTF
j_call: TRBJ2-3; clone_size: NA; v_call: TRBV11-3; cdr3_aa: CASSLFGITDTQYF
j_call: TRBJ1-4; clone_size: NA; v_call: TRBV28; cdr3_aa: CASSGATNEKLFF
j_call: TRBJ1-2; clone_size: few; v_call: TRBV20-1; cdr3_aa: CSASDRDREIYNYGYTF
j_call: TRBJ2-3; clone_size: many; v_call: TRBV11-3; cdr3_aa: CASSGLADRVDTQYF
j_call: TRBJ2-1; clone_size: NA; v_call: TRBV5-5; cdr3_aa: CASSPTPLTYNEQFF
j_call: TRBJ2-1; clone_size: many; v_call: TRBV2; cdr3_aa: CASTSSRLADYNEQFF
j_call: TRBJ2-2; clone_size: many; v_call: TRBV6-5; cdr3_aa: CASSYSTWGELFF
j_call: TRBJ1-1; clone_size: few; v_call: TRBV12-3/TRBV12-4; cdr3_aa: CASSRSGTLNTEAFF
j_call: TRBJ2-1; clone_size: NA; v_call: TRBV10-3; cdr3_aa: CAISESTGYNEQFF
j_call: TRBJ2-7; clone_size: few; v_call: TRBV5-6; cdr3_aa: CASSLGQAYFSYEQYF
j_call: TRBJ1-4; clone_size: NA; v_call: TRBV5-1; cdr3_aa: CASSLAGQGIGEKLFF
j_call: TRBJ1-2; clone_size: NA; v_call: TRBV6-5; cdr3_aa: CASSYLSGTGNGYTF
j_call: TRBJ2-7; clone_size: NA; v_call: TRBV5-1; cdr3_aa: CASSRGQPSSYEQYF
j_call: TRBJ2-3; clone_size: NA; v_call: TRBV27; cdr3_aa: CASSPVRVVTDTQYF
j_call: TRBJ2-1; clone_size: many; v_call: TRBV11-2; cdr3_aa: CASSLDSSAGHEQFF
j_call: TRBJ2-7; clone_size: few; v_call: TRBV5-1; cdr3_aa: CASSLEASGKAEQYF
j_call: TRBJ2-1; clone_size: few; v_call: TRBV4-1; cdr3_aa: CASSQGQLNEQFF
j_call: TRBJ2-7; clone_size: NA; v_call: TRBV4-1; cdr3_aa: CASSQAGVGYEQYF
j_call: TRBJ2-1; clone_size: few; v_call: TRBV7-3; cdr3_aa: CASSLKGGTYNEQFF
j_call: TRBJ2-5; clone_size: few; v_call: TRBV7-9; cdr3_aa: CASSGGGAQETQYF
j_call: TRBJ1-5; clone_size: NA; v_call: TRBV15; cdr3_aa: CATSRDLGPGQPQHF